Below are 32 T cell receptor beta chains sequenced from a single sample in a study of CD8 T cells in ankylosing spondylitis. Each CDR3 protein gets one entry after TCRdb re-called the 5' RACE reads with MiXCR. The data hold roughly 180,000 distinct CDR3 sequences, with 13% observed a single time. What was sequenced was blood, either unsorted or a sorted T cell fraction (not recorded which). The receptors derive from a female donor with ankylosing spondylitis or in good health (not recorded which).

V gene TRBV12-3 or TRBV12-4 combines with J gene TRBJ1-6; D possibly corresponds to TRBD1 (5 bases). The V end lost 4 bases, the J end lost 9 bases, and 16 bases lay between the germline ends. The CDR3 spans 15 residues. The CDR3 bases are TGTGCCAGCAGTTCTAGGGGCTATTTGGGTTCACCCCTCCACTTT. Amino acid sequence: CASSSRGYLGSPLHF.

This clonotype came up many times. This CDR3 reads CASTDWGNVLTF. The DNA of the CDR3 is TGTGCCAGCACGGACTGGGGCAACGTCCTGACTTTC. This chain joins TRBV12-3 or TRBV12-4 and TRBJ2-6, with D perhaps matching TRBD2 (5 bases). V was cut by 7 bases and J by 9 bases, with 10 bases left in between. This CDR3 spans 12 amino acids.

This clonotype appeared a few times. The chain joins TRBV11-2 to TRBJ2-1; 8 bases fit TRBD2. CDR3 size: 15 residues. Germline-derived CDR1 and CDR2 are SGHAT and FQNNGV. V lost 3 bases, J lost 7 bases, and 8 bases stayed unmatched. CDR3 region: CASSLGSGVYNEQFF. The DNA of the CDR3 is TGTGCCAGCAGCTTGGGTAGCGGGGTCTATAATGAGCAGTTCTTC.

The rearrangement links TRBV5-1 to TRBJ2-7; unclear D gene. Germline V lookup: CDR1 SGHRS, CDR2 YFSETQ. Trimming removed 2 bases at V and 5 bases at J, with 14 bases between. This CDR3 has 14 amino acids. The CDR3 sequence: CASSLQTERNEQYF. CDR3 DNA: TGCGCCAGCAGCTTACAGACGGAGAGGAACGAGCAGTACTTC.

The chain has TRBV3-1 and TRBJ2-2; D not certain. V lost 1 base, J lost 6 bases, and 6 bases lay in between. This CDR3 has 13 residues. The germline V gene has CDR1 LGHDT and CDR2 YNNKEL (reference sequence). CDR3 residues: CASSQGGSGELFF. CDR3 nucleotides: TGTGCCAGCAGCCAAGGGGGTTCCGGGGAGCTGTTTTTT.

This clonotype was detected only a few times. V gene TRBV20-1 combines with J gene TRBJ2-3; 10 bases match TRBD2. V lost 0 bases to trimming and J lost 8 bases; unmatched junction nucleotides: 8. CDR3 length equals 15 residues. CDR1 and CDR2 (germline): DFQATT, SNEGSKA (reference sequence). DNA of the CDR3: TGCAGTGCTAGAGATCCCCTAGCGGGAGAAGGTACGCAGTATTTT. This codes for CSARDPLAGEGTQYF.

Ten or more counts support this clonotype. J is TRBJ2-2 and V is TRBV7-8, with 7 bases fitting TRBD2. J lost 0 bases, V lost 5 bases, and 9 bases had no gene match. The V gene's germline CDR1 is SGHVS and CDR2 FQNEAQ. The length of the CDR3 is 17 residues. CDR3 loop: CASSQPSSGANTGELFF. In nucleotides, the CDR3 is TGTGCCAGCAGCCAACCCTCGAGCGGGGCGAACACCGGGGAGCTGTTTTTT.

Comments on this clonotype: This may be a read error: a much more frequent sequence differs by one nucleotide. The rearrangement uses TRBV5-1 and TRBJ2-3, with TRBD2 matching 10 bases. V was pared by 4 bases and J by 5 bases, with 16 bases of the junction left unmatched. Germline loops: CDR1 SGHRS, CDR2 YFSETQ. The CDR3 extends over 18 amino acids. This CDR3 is CASSPTGTSESTRDTQYF. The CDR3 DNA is TGCGCCAGCAGCCCAACCGGGACTAGCGAGAGCACTAGAGATACGCAGTATTTT.

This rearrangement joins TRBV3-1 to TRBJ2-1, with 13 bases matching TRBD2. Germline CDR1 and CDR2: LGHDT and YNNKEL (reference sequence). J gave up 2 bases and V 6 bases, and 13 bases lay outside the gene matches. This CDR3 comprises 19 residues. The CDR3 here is CASSPGVTSGRTTYNEQFF. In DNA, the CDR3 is TGTGCCAGCAGTCCCGGCGTGACTAGCGGGAGGACCACCTACAATGAGCAGTTCTTC.

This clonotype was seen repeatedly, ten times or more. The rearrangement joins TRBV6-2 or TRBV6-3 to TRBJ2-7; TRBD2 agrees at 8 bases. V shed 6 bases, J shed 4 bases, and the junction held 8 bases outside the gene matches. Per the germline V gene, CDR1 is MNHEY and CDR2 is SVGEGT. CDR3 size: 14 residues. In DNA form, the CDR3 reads TGTGCCAGCAGGATAGCGGGACATTTATACGAGCAGTACTTC. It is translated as CASRIAGHLYEQYF.

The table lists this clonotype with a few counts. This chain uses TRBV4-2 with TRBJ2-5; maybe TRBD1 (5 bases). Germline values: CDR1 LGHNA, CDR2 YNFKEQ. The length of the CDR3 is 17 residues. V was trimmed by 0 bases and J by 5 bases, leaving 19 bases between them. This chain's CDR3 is CASSQDSSNFKGETQYF. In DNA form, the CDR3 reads TGTGCCAGCAGCCAAGATTCCAGCAACTTCAAGGGGGAGACCCAGTACTTC.

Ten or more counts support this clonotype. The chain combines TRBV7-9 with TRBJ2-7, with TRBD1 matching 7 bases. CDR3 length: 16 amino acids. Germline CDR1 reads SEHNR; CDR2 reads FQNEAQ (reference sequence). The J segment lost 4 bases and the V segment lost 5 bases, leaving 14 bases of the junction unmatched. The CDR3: CASSLRQGVDLYEQYF. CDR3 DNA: TGTGCCAGCAGCCTCCGACAGGGTGTTGACTTGTACGAGCAGTACTTC.

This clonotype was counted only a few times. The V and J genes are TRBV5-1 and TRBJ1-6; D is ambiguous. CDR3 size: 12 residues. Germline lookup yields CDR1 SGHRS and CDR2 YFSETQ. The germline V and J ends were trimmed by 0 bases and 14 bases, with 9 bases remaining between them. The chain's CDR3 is CASSLEEGSLHF. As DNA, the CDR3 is TGCGCCAGCAGCTTGGAAGAGGGATCCCTCCACTTT. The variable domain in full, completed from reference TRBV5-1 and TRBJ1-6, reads KAGVTQTPRYLIKTRGQQVTLSCSPISGHRSVSWYQQTPGQGLQFLFEYFSETQRNKGNFPGRFSGRQFSNSRSEMNVSTLELGDSALYLCASSLEEGSLHFGNGTRLTVT.

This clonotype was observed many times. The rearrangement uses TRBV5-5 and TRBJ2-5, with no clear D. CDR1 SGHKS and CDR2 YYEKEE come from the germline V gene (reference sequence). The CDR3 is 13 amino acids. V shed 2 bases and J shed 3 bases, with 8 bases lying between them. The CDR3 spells CASSFPGKETQYF. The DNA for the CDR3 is TGTGCCAGCAGCTTTCCTGGGAAAGAGACCCAGTACTTC.

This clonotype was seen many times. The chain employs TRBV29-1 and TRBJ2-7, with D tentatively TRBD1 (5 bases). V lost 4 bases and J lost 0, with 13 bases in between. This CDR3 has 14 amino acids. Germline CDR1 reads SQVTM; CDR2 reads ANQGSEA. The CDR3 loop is CSVARTPFSYEQYF. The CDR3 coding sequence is TGCAGCGTTGCCCGGACACCGTTCTCCTACGAGCAGTACTTC.

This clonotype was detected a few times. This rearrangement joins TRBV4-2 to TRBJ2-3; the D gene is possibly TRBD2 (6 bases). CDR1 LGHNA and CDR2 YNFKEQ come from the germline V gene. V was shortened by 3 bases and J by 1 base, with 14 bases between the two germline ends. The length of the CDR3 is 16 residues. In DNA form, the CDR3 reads TGTGCCAGCAGCCAGAGGGGCGGGATCGGCACAGATACGCAGTATTTT. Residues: CASSQRGGIGTDTQYF.

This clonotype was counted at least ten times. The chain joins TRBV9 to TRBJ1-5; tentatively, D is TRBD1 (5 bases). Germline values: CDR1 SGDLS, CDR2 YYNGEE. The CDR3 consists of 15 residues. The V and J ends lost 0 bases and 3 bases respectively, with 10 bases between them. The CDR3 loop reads CASSVDGGDNQPQHF. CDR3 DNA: TGTGCCAGCAGCGTAGATGGGGGGGACAATCAGCCCCAGCATTTT.

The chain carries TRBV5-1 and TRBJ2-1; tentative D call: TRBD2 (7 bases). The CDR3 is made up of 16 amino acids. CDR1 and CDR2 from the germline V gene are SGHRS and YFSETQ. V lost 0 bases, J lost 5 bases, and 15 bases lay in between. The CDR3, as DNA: TGCGCCAGCAGCTTGGCCGCGGGGGCGCGGCACAATGAGCAGTTCTTC. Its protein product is CASSLAAGARHNEQFF.

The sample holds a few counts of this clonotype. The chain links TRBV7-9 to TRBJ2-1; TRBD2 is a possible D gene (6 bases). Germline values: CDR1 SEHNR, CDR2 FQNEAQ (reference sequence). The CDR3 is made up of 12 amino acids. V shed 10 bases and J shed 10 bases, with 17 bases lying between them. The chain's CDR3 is CATSWGEREQFF. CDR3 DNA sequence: TGTGCCACCTCATGGGGGGAGAGGGAGCAGTTCTTC.

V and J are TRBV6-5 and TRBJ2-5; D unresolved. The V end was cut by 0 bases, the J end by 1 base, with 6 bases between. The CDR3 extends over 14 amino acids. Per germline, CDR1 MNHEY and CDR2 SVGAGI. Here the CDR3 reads CASSYSPVQETQYF. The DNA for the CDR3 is TGTGCCAGCAGTTACTCCCCAGTCCAAGAGACCCAGTACTTC.

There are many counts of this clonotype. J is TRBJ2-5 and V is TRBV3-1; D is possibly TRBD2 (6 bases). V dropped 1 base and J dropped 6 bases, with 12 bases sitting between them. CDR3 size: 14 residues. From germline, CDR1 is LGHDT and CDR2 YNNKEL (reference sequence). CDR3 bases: TGTGCCAGCAGCCAAGGACTGGGACTGAAGACCCAGTACTTC. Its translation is CASSQGLGLKTQYF.

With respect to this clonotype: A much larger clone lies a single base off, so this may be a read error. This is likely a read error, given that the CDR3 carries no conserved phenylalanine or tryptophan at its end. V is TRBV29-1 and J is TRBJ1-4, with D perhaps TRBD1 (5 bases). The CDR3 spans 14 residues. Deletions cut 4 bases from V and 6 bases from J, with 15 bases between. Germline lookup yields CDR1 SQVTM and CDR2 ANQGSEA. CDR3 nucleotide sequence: TGCAGCGTTGTTGGCAGGGAAGGTGATGAAAAACTGTTTCTT. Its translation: CSVVGREGDEKLFL.

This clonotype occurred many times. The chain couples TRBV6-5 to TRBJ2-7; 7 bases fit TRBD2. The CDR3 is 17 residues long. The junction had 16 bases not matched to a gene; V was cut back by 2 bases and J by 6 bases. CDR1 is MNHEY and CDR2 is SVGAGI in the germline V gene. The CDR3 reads CASSYVPPGRGTTEQYF. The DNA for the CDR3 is TGTGCCAGCAGTTACGTCCCGCCGGGACGGGGGACTACCGAGCAGTACTTC.

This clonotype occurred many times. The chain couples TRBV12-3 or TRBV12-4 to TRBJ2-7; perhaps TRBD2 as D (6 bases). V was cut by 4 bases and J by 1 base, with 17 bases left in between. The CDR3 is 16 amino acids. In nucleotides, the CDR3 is TGTGCCAGCAGTTCCTTCGGGGGACGGATTTCCTACGAGCAGTACTTC. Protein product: CASSSFGGRISYEQYF.

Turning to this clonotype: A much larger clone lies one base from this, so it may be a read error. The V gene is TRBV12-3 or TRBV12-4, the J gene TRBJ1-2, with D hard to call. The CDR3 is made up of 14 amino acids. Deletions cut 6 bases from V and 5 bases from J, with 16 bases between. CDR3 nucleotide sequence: TGTGCCAGCAGGACAAGGGTTTCAATGTATGGCTACACCTTC. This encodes CASRTRVSMYGYTF.

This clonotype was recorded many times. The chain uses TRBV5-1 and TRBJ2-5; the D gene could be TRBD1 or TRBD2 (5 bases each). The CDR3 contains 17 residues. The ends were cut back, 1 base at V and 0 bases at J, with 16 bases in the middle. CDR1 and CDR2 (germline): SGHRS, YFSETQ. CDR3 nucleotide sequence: TGCGCCAGCAGCTTGATGCAGGGACCACCCTACCAAGAGACCCAGTACTTC. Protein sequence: CASSLMQGPPYQETQYF.

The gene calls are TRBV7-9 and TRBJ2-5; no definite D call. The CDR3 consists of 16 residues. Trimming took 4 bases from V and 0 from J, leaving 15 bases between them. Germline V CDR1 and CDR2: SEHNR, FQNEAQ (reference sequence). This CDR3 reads CASSSLGTAYQETQYF. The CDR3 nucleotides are TGTGCCAGCAGCTCCCTTGGAACTGCTTACCAAGAGACCCAGTACTTC.

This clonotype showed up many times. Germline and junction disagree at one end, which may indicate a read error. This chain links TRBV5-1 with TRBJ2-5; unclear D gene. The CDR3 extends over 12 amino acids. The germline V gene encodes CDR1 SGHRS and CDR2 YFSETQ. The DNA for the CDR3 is TGTGCCAGCAGCTTAGACCAAGAGACCCAGTACTTC. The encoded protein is CASSLDQETQYF.

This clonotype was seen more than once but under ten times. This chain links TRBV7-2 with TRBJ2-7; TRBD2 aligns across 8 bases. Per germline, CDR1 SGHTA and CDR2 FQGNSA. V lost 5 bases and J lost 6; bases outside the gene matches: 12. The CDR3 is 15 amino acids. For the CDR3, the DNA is TGTGCCAGCAGCCCGGCCGGGACTAGAGCACGCGAGCAGTACTTC. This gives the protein CASSPAGTRAREQYF.

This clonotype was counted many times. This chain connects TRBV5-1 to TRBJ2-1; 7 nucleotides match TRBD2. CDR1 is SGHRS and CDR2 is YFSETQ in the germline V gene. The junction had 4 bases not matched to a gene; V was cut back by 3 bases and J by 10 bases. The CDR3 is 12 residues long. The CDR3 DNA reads TGCGCCAGCAGCTCCGCGGGGGTAGAGCAGTTCTTC. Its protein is CASSSAGVEQFF.

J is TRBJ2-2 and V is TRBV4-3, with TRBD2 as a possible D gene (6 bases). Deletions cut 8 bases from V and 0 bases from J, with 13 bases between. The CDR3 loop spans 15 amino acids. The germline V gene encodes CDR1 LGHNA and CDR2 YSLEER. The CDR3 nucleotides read TGCGCCAGCCAAAGGGACTTCTCGAACACCGGGGAGCTGTTTTTT. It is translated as CASQRDFSNTGELFF.

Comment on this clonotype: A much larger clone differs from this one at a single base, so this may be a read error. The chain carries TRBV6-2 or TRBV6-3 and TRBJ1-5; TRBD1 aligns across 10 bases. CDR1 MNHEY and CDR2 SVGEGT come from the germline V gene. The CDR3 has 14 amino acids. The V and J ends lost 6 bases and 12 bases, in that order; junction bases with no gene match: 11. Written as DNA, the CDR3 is TGTGCCAGCAGACCCTGGACAGGGGGTCTACTCCAGCATTTT. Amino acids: CASRPWTGGLLQHF.